The clone carrying this T cell receptor (beta chain) was observed at least ten times. TCRdb reprocessed the RT-PCR reads via MiXCR and lists one record per CDR3 protein. The data contain about 680,000 distinct CDR3 sequences, approximately 15% of them singletons. Sequencing was carried out using memory CD4+ T cells from blood. This TCR derives from a female donor in good health, serving as a healthy control.

The CDR3 spells CASSPGTYDTGELFF. CDR3 in DNA: TGTGCCAGCAGTCCCGGGACATATGACACCGGGGAGCTGTTTTTT. The rearrangement uses TRBV12-3 or TRBV12-4 and TRBJ2-2; tentative D call: TRBD1 (6 bases). V was clipped by 5 bases and J by 3 bases, with 13 bases between them. This CDR3 is built from 15 residues.